The count of the clone carrying this T cell receptor (beta chain) is one. The data originate from a study of blood T cell repertoires in COVID-19. Trimming left V 6 bases short and J 4 bases short, with 10 bases between. Germline CDR1 reads KGHSH; CDR2 reads LQKENI. The CDR3 runs 13 residues. The data were produced by immunoSEQ multiplex PCR, yet TCRdb's version contains in-frame clones alone and is incomplete. The sample yields a few hundred thousand clones, about 89% seen once. The sequence came from a woman aged 40 to 50 who had recovered from COVID-19. The sequencing input was PBMCs or T cells enriched from blood (not recorded which). The chain carries TRBV18 and TRBJ1-5; D is undetermined. Here the CDR3 reads CASSTSGNQPQHF. CDR3 bases: TGTGCCAGCTCCACCAGCGGGAATCAGCCCCAGCATTTT.